Below, 13 T cell receptor beta chains from the same sample are listed, as sequenced in a study of early T cells in non-severe SARS-CoV-2 infection. TCRdb re-analysed the 5' RACE reads in MiXCR, keeping a single row per CDR3 protein. The sample consists of nearly 80,000 distinct CDR3 sequences, over 10% of them appearing once. Sample: whole blood. These receptors came from an adult who was a healthcare worker with PCR-confirmed SARS-CoV-2 infection or an uninfected control (not recorded which).

Only a few counts were recorded for this clonotype. The chain links TRBV14 to TRBJ2-7; TRBD1 matches 7 bases. The germline gives CDR1 SGHDN, CDR2 FVKESK. The J segment lost 9 bases and the V segment lost 4 bases, leaving 12 bases of the junction unmatched. This CDR3 is built from 14 residues. The CDR3 spells CASSPGTVGSLQYF. The DNA of the CDR3 is TGTGCCAGCAGCCCCGGGACAGTGGGATCCCTGCAGTACTTC.

The chain carries TRBV7-9 and TRBJ1-1, with 8 bases aligning to TRBD1. This CDR3 has 16 residues. The germline V gene has CDR1 SEHNR and CDR2 FQNEAQ (reference sequence). With V trimmed by 5 bases and J by 6 bases, 14 bases remained unmatched. For the CDR3, the DNA is TGTGCCAGCAGCCCTAGACGAGGGACAGGTTCTTCTGAAGCTTTCTTT. Encoded protein: CASSPRRGTGSSEAFF. Complete variable domain (other parts from reference TRBV7-9 and TRBJ1-1): DTGVSQNPRHKITKRGQNVTFRCDPISEHNRLYWYRQTLGQGPEFLTYFQNEAQLEKSRLLSDRFSAERPKGSFSTLEIQRTEQGDSAMYLCASSPRRGTGSSEAFFGQGTRLTVV.

This clonotype was counted a few times. The CDR3 protein is CASNMGLAGADTQYF. The CDR3 DNA reads as TGTGCCAGCAACATGGGACTAGCGGGAGCTGATACGCAGTATTTT. The chain joins TRBV12-3 or TRBV12-4 to TRBJ2-3, with 14 nucleotides matching TRBD2. Unmatched junction bases numbered 6, after V lost 7 bases and J lost 6 bases. The CDR3 has 15 amino acids.

This clonotype showed up just a few times. This chain links TRBV10-2 with TRBJ1-5, with a weak D call TRBD1 (6 bases). With 4 bases removed from V and 5 bases from J, the gap between germline ends came to 12 bases. Germline V CDR1 and CDR2: WSHSY, SAAADI. The CDR3 covers 14 residues. In DNA form, the CDR3 reads TGCGCCAGCAGTGCTTCAGGGGCGGATCAGCCCCAGCATTTT. The encoded protein is CASSASGADQPQHF.

This clonotype was seen a handful of times. The V gene is TRBV6-5, the J gene TRBJ2-2; D gene unclear. V lost 6 bases and J lost 0, with 8 bases in between. The CDR3 has 14 amino acids. Germline V CDR1 and CDR2: MNHEY, SVGAGI. The DNA of the CDR3 is TGTGCCAGCAGAGTAGAAACGAACACCGGGGAGCTGTTTTTT. It translates to CASRVETNTGELFF.

This chain links TRBV2 with TRBJ2-1; D unclear. Trimming removed 8 bases from V and 2 bases from J, with 10 bases in between. This CDR3 has 13 residues. CDR1 is SNHLY and CDR2 is FYNNEI in the germline V gene. The DNA for the CDR3 is TGTGCCAGCGAAGCGAACGCCTACAATGAGCAGTTCTTC. Translating gives CASEANAYNEQFF.

In this sample, this clonotype turned up a few times. The chain links TRBV9 to TRBJ1-1; D gene unclear. V was trimmed by 4 bases and J by 2 bases, leaving 9 bases between them. Per germline, CDR1 SGDLS and CDR2 YYNGEE. This CDR3 is 13 amino acids long. This CDR3 reads CASSSPRNTEAFF. CDR3 sequence (DNA): TGTGCCAGCAGCAGCCCCAGAAACACTGAAGCTTTCTTT.

This clonotype was observed a handful of times. The chain is built from TRBV27 and TRBJ2-3; D remains ambiguous. The CDR3 length is 11 residues. Germline-derived CDR1 and CDR2 are MNHEY and SMNVEV (reference sequence). V shed 5 bases and J shed 5 bases, with 5 bases lying between them. The CDR3 region has the DNA TGTGCCAGCAGTAATGGAGATACGCAGTATTTT. Translating gives CASSNGDTQYF.

This chain uses TRBV6-2 or TRBV6-3 with TRBJ2-3, with TRBD2 matching over 12 bases. Germline CDR1 MNHEY, CDR2 SVGEGT. Unmatched junction bases numbered 9, after V lost 6 bases and J lost 2 bases. The CDR3 has 17 amino acids. As DNA, the CDR3 is TGTGCCAGCAGGAGGGGGACTAGCGGGCCCGACACAGATACGCAGTATTTT. It is translated as CASRRGTSGPDTDTQYF.

V and J are TRBV5-1 and TRBJ1-2; D perhaps matches TRBD1 (5 bases). V lost 5 bases and J 2 bases, leaving 10 bases between the germline ends. Per the germline V gene, CDR1 is SGHRS and CDR2 is YFSETQ. This CDR3 region has 13 residues. The CDR3 sequence: CASRRDGNYGYTF. The CDR3 DNA follows: TGCGCCAGCAGGCGGGACGGAAACTATGGCTACACCTTC.

The chain is built from TRBV7-9 and TRBJ1-2; no definite D call. The CDR3 extends over 16 amino acids. V lost 3 bases and J lost 2, with 16 bases in between. The germline V gene has CDR1 SEHNR and CDR2 FQNEAQ (reference sequence). The CDR3 reads CASSFSQSLGNYGYTF. The CDR3 DNA follows: TGTGCCAGCAGCTTTTCTCAGAGCTTAGGCAACTATGGCTACACCTTC.

The J gene is TRBJ2-1, the V gene TRBV13; D remains unclear. The germline V gene encodes CDR1 PRHDT and CDR2 FYEKMQ (reference sequence). Between the trimmed V and J ends, which lost 8 bases and 4 bases, there was a span of 15 bases. This CDR3 region has 14 residues. The CDR3 loop reads CASLRAETYNEQFF. The CDR3 DNA sequence: TGTGCCAGCCTTAGGGCAGAGACATACAATGAGCAGTTCTTC. The complete variable domain, with remaining parts taken from reference TRBV13 and TRBJ2-1, reads AAGVIQSPRHLIKEKRETATLKCYPIPRHDTVYWYQQGPGQDPQFLISFYEKMQSDKGSIPDRFSAQQFSDYHSELNMSSLELGDSALYFCASLRAETYNEQFFGPGTRLTVL.

This clonotype was seen a few times. The V call is TRBV12-3 or TRBV12-4, the J call TRBJ2-7; D remains ambiguous. The germline V and J ends were trimmed by 6 bases and 1 base, with 16 bases remaining between them. This CDR3 is 15 amino acids long. Here the CDR3 reads CASSTVGEKSYEQYF. DNA for the CDR3: TGTGCCAGCAGCACGGTGGGCGAGAAATCCTACGAGCAGTACTTC.